Shown below are 28 T cell receptor beta chains from a single sample sequenced in a study. MiXCR, run by TCRdb on the RT-PCR reads, gives a single entry per CDR3 protein. In the table there are 650,000 to 800,000 distinct CDR3 sequences, about 14% of which are singletons. Sequencing was performed on memory CD4+ T cells from blood. Every receptor here comes from a female donor in good health, serving as a healthy control.

The chain combines TRBV5-1 with TRBJ2-5, with 12 bases fitting TRBD2. The CDR3 runs to 16 residues. With 7 bases clipped from V and 3 bases from J, the junction kept 10 bases outside the gene matches. CDR1 is SGHRS and CDR2 is YFSETQ in the germline V gene. CDR3 sequence reads: CASAVWASGREETQYF. The CDR3 DNA sequence: TGCGCCAGCGCCGTCTGGGCTAGCGGGAGGGAAGAGACCCAGTACTTC.

This clonotype appeared many times. V usage is TRBV12-3 or TRBV12-4 and J usage is TRBJ2-2; TRBD1 might be the D (6 bases). The length of the CDR3 is 14 residues. Trimming cost V 5 bases and J 3 bases, with 10 bases left between them. This CDR3 reads CASSRDTHTGELFF. For the CDR3, the DNA is TGTGCCAGCAGTCGGGACACCCACACCGGGGAGCTGTTTTTT.

This clonotype was recorded many times. The chain recombines TRBV25-1 with TRBJ1-2; tentatively, D is TRBD1 (5 bases). This CDR3 has 12 amino acids. CDR1 and CDR2 (germline): MGHDK, SYGVNS. V was pared by 4 bases and J by 12 bases, with 15 bases between. This CDR3 is CASSVDGRVHTF. CDR3 sequence (DNA): TGTGCCAGCAGTGTCGACGGCAGGGTACACACCTTC.

The chain joins TRBV18 to TRBJ1-3, with 9 bases that match TRBD1. The J segment lost 1 base and the V segment lost 4 bases, leaving 8 bases of the junction unmatched. The CDR3 runs to 17 residues. Looked up from germline, CDR1 is KGHSH and CDR2 is LQKENI. The CDR3 DNA is TGTGCCAGCTCACTTCAAACGGACAGGGGTTCTGGAAACACCATATATTTT. Protein sequence: CASSLQTDRGSGNTIYF.

This clonotype occurred a few times. J is TRBJ2-5 and V is TRBV12-3 or TRBV12-4, with a possible D match to TRBD1 (6 bases). Trimming took 5 bases from V and 5 from J, leaving 12 bases between them. The CDR3 totals 13 residues. In DNA form, the CDR3 reads TGTGCCAGCAGTATGGGACAATATGAGACCCAGTACTTC. Protein: CASSMGQYETQYF.

This clonotype was seen at least ten times. The rearrangement links TRBV29-1 to TRBJ1-2, with D perhaps matching TRBD1 (6 bases). Germline loops: CDR1 SQVTM, CDR2 ANQGSEA. The CDR3 covers 13 residues. V dropped 7 bases and J dropped 6 bases, with 18 bases sitting between them. The CDR3 loop is CSAAGQPTDGYTF. The CDR3 DNA follows: TGCAGCGCAGCAGGACAGCCGACCGATGGCTACACCTTC.

The chain employs TRBV9 and TRBJ1-2; tentatively, D is TRBD1 (6 bases). V was trimmed by 3 bases and J by 5 bases, leaving 8 bases between them. CDR1 is SGDLS, CDR2 YYNGEE, per germline. CDR3 length equals 12 residues. The CDR3, as DNA: TGTGCCAGCAGCGCAGGGGAATATGGCTACACCTTC. It is translated as CASSAGEYGYTF.

There are a few counts of this clonotype. The J gene is TRBJ2-5, the V gene TRBV28; 11 bases are shared with TRBD2. Germline V gene data show CDR1 as MDHEN and CDR2 as SYDVKM. The V segment lost 1 base and the J segment 4 bases; nucleotides outside the gene matches: 2. The CDR3 sequence is 15 residues long. The CDR3 protein is CASSLFTSGRETQYF. The CDR3 DNA reads as TGTGCCAGCAGTTTATTTACTAGCGGGAGAGAGACCCAGTACTTC.

This clonotype appeared many times. V gene TRBV6-5 combines with J gene TRBJ1-2; 8 bases are a match to TRBD1. The CDR3 has 14 residues. The ends lost 4 bases at V and 6 bases at J; junction bases unmatched: 7. The germline CDR1 and CDR2 sequences are MNHEY and SVGAGI. CDR3 sequence reads: CASSFQGAGDGYTF. The CDR3 nucleotides are TGTGCCAGCAGTTTCCAGGGGGCTGGCGATGGCTACACCTTC.

This chain links TRBV3-1 with TRBJ1-2; 9 bases fit TRBD1. The germline CDR1 and CDR2 sequences are LGHDT and YNNKEL (reference sequence). V shed 6 bases, J shed 7 bases, and the junction held 12 bases outside the gene matches. The CDR3 is 15 residues long. CDR3 protein: CASSITGGARGGYTF. The DNA of the CDR3 is TGTGCCAGCAGTATTACAGGGGGCGCGCGGGGTGGCTACACCTTC. Supplemented by reference TRBV3-1 and TRBJ1-2, the full variable domain reads DTAVSQTPKYLVTQMGNDKSIKCEQNLGHDTMYWYKQDSKKFLKIMFSYNNKELIINETVPNRFSPKSPDKAHLNLHINSLELGDSAVYFCASSITGGARGGYTFGSGTRLTVV.

With regard to this clonotype: Just one base apart from a much larger clone, this may be a read error. The chain uses TRBV7-2 and TRBJ1-2; 7 bases match TRBD1. This CDR3 is 14 amino acids long. In germline, CDR1 is SGHTA, CDR2 FQGNSA. Unmatched junction bases numbered 9, after V lost 4 bases and J lost 7 bases. This chain's CDR3 is CASSSAGTVCGYTF. CDR3 in DNA: TGTGCCAGCAGCTCCGCCGGGACAGTCTGTGGCTACACCTTC.

This clonotype appeared many times. This sequence joins TRBV12-3 or TRBV12-4 and TRBJ1-1, with 7 bases matching TRBD1. The CDR3 has 16 amino acids. Losses at the gene ends were 5 bases for V and 0 bases for J; bases not matched to a gene: 9. CDR3 nucleotides: TGTGCCAGCAGTCTTGGCAGGGGGGGTATGAACACTGAAGCTTTCTTT. Amino acid sequence: CASSLGRGGMNTEAFF.

The table lists this clonotype with a few counts. This rearrangement joins TRBV29-1 to TRBJ2-1; D gene ambiguous. CDR1 and CDR2 from the germline V gene are SQVTM and ANQGSEA. The CDR3 has 12 amino acids. The V and J ends lost 4 bases and 6 bases respectively, with 10 bases between them. CDR3 loop: CSVGGRANEQFF. Here the CDR3 DNA reads TGCAGCGTTGGCGGACGAGCCAATGAGCAGTTCTTC.

This clonotype came up a few times. V is TRBV6-6 and J is TRBJ2-7; tentatively, D is TRBD1 (5 bases). Per the germline V gene, CDR1 is MNHNY and CDR2 is SVGAGI (reference sequence). Trimming removed 5 bases from V and 3 bases from J, with 8 bases in between. The CDR3 loop spans 12 amino acids. CDR3 DNA sequence: TGTGCCAGCAGTCCGACAGTCTACGAGCAGTACTTC. Its protein is CASSPTVYEQYF.

This clonotype came up a few times. V is TRBV4-3 and J is TRBJ2-2, with 9 bases identical to TRBD2. This CDR3 comprises 16 residues. With 2 bases clipped from V and 3 bases from J, the junction kept 4 bases outside the gene matches. Looked up from germline, CDR1 is LGHNA and CDR2 is YSLEER. The CDR3 reads CASSQLAGRDTGELFF. In nucleotides, the CDR3 is TGCGCCAGCAGCCAACTAGCGGGAAGAGACACCGGGGAGCTGTTTTTT.

This clonotype has only a few counts. The chain uses TRBV12-3 or TRBV12-4 and TRBJ2-1; 13 nucleotides line up with TRBD2. Trimming at V came to 1 base and at J to 3 bases, leaving 6 bases not matched to a gene. The CDR3 covers 18 residues. The CDR3: CASSLVGTSGTLYNEQFF. CDR3 in DNA: TGTGCCAGCAGTTTAGTAGGGACTAGCGGGACCCTCTACAATGAGCAGTTCTTC.

This clonotype was seen a few times. The V and J genes are TRBV9 and TRBJ2-1; either TRBD1 or TRBD2 may supply D (5 bases each). Germline V gene lookup returns CDR1 SGDLS and CDR2 YYNGEE. With 4 bases removed from V and 10 bases from J, the gap between germline ends came to 21 bases. The CDR3 runs 15 residues. CDR3 bases: TGTGCCAGCAGCCCCCGAGGGGTTGACTGGGGGGAGCAGTTCTTC. Protein product: CASSPRGVDWGEQFF.

This clonotype turned up a few times. The gene calls are TRBV10-3 and TRBJ1-1; D not certain. The germline V gene encodes CDR1 ENHRY and CDR2 SYGVKD. V lost 6 bases, J lost 0 bases, and 14 bases lay in between. The length of the CDR3 is 15 residues. CDR3 residues: CAIRLHGEVNTEAFF. In nucleotides, the CDR3 is TGTGCCATCAGGTTACACGGCGAGGTGAACACTGAAGCTTTCTTT.

This clonotype has just a few counts. The J gene is TRBJ2-7, the V gene TRBV20-1; D could derive from TRBD1 or TRBD2 (6 bases each). The germline V and J ends were trimmed by 5 bases and 2 bases, with 10 bases remaining between them. The CDR3 is 12 amino acids. Germline CDR1 is DFQATT and CDR2 is SNEGSKA (reference sequence). CDR3 in DNA: TGCAGTGCTGAGGGGGGAGCCTACGAGCAGTACTTC. It translates to CSAEGGAYEQYF.

This chain links TRBV6-2 or TRBV6-3 with TRBJ2-1; perhaps TRBD2 as D (5 bases). Trimming removed 2 bases at V and 7 bases at J, with 6 bases between. Germline V CDR1 and CDR2: MNHEY, SVGEGT. The CDR3 length is 12 residues. This CDR3 is CASSYGRNEQFF. CDR3 coding DNA: TGTGCCAGCAGTTACGGGAGAAATGAGCAGTTCTTC.

This clonotype was detected only a few times. The J gene is TRBJ2-2, the V gene TRBV30; 7 positions match TRBD1. The CDR3 spans 15 residues. The V gene's germline CDR1 is GTSNPN and CDR2 SVGIG (reference sequence). Unmatched junction bases numbered 10, after V lost 2 bases and J lost 7 bases. Here the CDR3 DNA reads TGTGCCTGGAGTTCGATTGTCAGGGGGAGCGGGGAGCTGTTTTTT. The encoded protein is CAWSSIVRGSGELFF.

CDR3 bases: TGTGCCAGCTCCGGGGTACAGAGCTCTGGAAACACCATATATTTT. Translated, it gives CASSGVQSSGNTIYF. V gene TRBV18 combines with J gene TRBJ1-3; D unclear. Germline CDR1 reads KGHSH; CDR2 reads LQKENI. V was clipped by 6 bases and J by 0 bases, with 12 bases between them. This CDR3 is built from 15 residues.

The chain has TRBV20-1 and TRBJ2-5, with a possible D match to TRBD2 (6 bases). CDR1 and CDR2 (germline): DFQATT, SNEGSKA (reference sequence). V lost 0 bases, J lost 5 bases, and 16 bases lay in between. This CDR3 has 15 amino acids. CDR3 sequence (DNA): TGCAGTGCTAGAGATCCGGGACTTACAGCTGAGACCCAGTACTTC. It yields the protein CSARDPGLTAETQYF.

This clonotype was recorded at least ten times. The V call is TRBV6-6, the J call TRBJ2-1; 10 nucleotides match TRBD2. Trimming took 4 bases from V and 8 from J; bases not matched to a gene: 11. The germline CDR1 and CDR2 sequences are MNHNY and SVGAGI (reference sequence). The CDR3 covers 16 residues. CDR3 sequence: CASSSPMASGSDEQFF. In nucleotides, the CDR3 is TGTGCCAGCAGTTCCCCCATGGCTAGCGGGAGTGATGAGCAGTTCTTC.

This clonotype has a handful of counts. V and J are TRBV18 and TRBJ2-1; the D is unclear. This CDR3 contains 13 residues. The V gene's germline CDR1 is KGHSH and CDR2 LQKENI. The V gene lost 3 bases and the J gene lost 7 bases, with 10 bases spanning the gap. The CDR3 coding sequence is TGTGCCAGCTCACCTGCCCCCGAGAATGAGCAGTTCTTC. Translated, it gives CASSPAPENEQFF.

This clonotype was detected ten times or more. The chain carries TRBV5-6 and TRBJ1-4; 7 bases agree with TRBD1. V shed 4 bases, J shed 8 bases, and the junction held 11 bases outside the gene matches. The CDR3 has 15 residues. The germline V gene encodes CDR1 SGHDT and CDR2 YYEEEE. As DNA, the CDR3 is TGTGCCAGCAGCCCCCTACAGGGGCTAGGGGAAAAACTGTTTTTT. As protein: CASSPLQGLGEKLFF.

Many counts were recorded for this clonotype. This chain connects TRBV5-6 to TRBJ2-7, with TRBD2 matching over 10 bases. This CDR3 comprises 17 residues. V shed 4 bases, J shed 5 bases, and the junction held 15 bases outside the gene matches. The germline CDR1 and CDR2 sequences are SGHDT and YYEEEE. The CDR3 here is CASSRKSVWLAGDEQYF. As DNA, the CDR3 is TGTGCCAGCAGCCGTAAGAGTGTATGGCTAGCGGGAGACGAGCAGTACTTC.

This clonotype has ten or more counts. The V gene is TRBV27, the J gene TRBJ2-3; D perhaps matches TRBD1 (5 bases). V shed 5 bases and J shed 5 bases, with 14 bases lying between them. Germline CDR1 is MNHEY and CDR2 is SMNVEV (reference sequence). The CDR3 has 14 amino acids. The CDR3, as DNA: TGTGCCAGCAGTCGGCAGGGTTCGGGAGATACGCAGTATTTT. Its translation: CASSRQGSGDTQYF.